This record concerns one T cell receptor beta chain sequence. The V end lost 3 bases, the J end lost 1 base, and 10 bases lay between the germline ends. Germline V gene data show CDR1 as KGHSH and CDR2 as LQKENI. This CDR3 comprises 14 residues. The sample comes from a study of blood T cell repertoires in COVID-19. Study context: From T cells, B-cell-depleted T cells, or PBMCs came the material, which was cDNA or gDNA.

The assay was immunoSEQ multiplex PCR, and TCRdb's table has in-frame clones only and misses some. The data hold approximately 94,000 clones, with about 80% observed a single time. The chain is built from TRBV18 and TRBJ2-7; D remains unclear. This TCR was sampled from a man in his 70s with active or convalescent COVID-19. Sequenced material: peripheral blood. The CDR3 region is CASSPPGRSYEQYF. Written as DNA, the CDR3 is TGTGCCAGCTCACCGCCAGGCAGATCCTACGAGCAGTACTTC.